This T cell receptor beta chain was retrieved from a study of CD4 and CD8 cells across lung adenocarcinoma regions. TCRdb fed the PCR reads into MiXCR, producing one record per CDR3 protein. This sample has approximately 2,200 distinct CDR3 sequences, with roughly 51% found just once. Samples came from patients with localized non-small cell lung adenocarcinoma. The germline V gene encodes CDR1 MRHNA and CDR2 SNTAGT. The trim removed 3 bases at V and 4 bases at J, leaving 7 bases unmatched. The CDR3 covers 15 residues. This clonotype was counted a few times. The sample comprised CD4+ T cells from the center of a lung tumor. The source of this sequence is a female donor with lung adenocarcinoma. The CD4 and CD8 labels of this study may be unreliable. V gene TRBV6-4 combines with J gene TRBJ2-5; 8 positions match TRBD2. CDR3 bases: TGTGCCAGCAGTGAAGTGGCGGGAGGTGCAGAGACCCAGTACTTC. It yields the protein CASSEVAGGAETQYF.